This T cell receptor (beta chain) was profiled in a study of OX40 agonist ivuxolimab in advanced cancers. The CDR3 has 15 residues. From germline, CDR1 is SEHNR and CDR2 FQNEAQ (reference sequence). Germline trimming cut 4 bases from V and 4 bases from J; bases unmatched to any gene: 5. Sequencing was performed with immunoSEQ multiplex PCR; in TCRdb, only in-frame clones are kept and a portion is missing. The repertoire has fewer than 20,000 clones, approximately 77% of them found once; the top ten carry around 12%. This clone turned up a few times. The rearrangement joins TRBV7-9 to TRBJ2-1; 9 bases fit TRBD1. The sample in question was CD4+ or CD8+ T cells sorted from blood, obtained in a trial of the OX40 agonist ivuxolimab. This TCR derives from an adult with an advanced solid tumor such as melanoma, head and neck, liver or kidney cancer. The CDR3 here is CASSSTGGDYNEQFF. The CDR3 coding sequence is TGTGCCAGCAGCTCCACAGGGGGCGATTACAATGAGCAGTTCTTC.